Detailed here is one TCR beta chain. Its antigen is currently unknown. PCR amplification relied on 60 Vbeta primers (plus 13 Jbeta primers). This table comes from immunoSEQ multiplex PCR, and its TCRdb copy is limited to in-frame clones, with some not included. The sample gives roughly 200,000 clones, around 80% of which show up once; 2.9% is in the top ten. The data stem from a study of cytomegalovirus exposure and HLA in healthy donors. Study as a whole: Assignment to the Caucasian-associated ancestry cluster applied to more than 75% of the 350 to 500 genotyped donors.

Germline values: CDR1 MDHEN, CDR2 SYDVKM. CDR3 length equals 13 residues. Study-level points and caveats: A later analysis linked some 17,000 TCR beta sequences to HLA alleles at 0.05 false discovery rate. The classifier was said to identify cytomegalovirus status with high specificity and sensitivity. Later work found most CMV-associated TCR beta chains apparently HLA-restricted.

The TCR sequence derives from a man aged 25-45 years in good health and CMV-seronegative. The chain is built from TRBV28 and TRBJ1-5, with TRBD1 identical over 7 bases. The sequenced material came from PBMCs. Here the CDR3 DNA reads TGTGGAATAAAGGGGGCGGGCAATCAGCCCCAGCATTTT. Translation: CGIKGAGNQPQHF.